This record looks at one T cell receptor beta chain sequence and its context. Its antigen is unknown. Within one base of it there is no much larger clone, and no base qualities were kept. The sample originates from a study of control samples from healthy donors and cancer patients (dated by TCRdb to the early 2020s). The CDR3 sequence holds 15 residues, the cysteine and phenylalanine included. The retained sequence is limited to the CDR3, 45 bases, with the frame set at the first base. CDR1 and CDR2, looked up from the germline V gene, are SGHTA and FQGNSA. Trimming removed 3 bases from V and 4 bases from J; the gene matches leave 6 bases unexplained. The protocol used for the library was the immunoSEQ multiplex PCR assay. This is the immuneACCESS table as TCRdb keeps it, with only in-frame sequences that have V and J called. A part of the clones is gone; compared with another copy, unresolved V genes explain less than half, and the rest is unexplained. A total of around 51,000 clones appear in this sample, roughly 80% of them only once. The ten top clones hold about a tenth of the sample.

This receptor was taken from a man in his 70s in good health. Recombination connected TRBV7-2 to TRBJ1-2; 9 middle bases align to TRBD1. The sequencing sample was made of blood. The sequenced DNA: TGTGCCAGCAGCTTCCAGACAGGGGGAGGCTATGGCTACACCTTC. Its protein reads: CASSFQTGGGYGYTF.